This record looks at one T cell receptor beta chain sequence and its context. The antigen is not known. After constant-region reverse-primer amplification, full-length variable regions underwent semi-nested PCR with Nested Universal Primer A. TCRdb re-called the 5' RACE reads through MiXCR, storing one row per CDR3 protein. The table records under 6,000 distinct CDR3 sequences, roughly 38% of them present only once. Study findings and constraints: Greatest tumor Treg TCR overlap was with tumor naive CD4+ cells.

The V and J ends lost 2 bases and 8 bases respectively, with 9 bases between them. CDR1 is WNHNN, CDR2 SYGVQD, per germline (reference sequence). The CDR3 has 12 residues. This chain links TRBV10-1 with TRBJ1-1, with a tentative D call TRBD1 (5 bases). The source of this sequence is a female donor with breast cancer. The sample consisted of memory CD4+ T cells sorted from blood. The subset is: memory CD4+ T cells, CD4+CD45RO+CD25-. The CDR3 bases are TGCGCCAGCAGTGAGCAGGGACGGGAAGCTTTCTTT. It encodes CASSEQGREAFF.